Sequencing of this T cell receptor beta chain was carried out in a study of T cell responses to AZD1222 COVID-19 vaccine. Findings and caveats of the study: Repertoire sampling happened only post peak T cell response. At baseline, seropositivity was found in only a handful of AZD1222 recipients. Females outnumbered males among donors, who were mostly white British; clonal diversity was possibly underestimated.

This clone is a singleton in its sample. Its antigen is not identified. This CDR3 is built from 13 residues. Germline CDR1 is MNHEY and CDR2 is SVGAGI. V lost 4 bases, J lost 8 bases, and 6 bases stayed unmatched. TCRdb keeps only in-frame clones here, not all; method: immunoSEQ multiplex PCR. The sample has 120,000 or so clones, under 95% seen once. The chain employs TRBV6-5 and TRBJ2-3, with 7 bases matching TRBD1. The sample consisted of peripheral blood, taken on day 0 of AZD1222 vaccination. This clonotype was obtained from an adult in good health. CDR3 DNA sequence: TGTGCCAGCAGTTTACAGGGGTCTGGTACGCAGTATTTT. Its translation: CASSLQGSGTQYF.